These 20 T cell receptor beta chains were all obtained from the same sample, sequenced in a study of response to subunit inactivated influenza vaccine. MiXCR was run by TCRdb on the RT-PCR reads, yielding one entry per CDR3 protein. Here the sample spans roughly 790,000 distinct CDR3 sequences, approximately 21% being singletons. The sample here was PBMCs from blood, taken approximately 5 days after vaccination. The receptors stem from a man in his fifties or sixties who received an inactivated influenza vaccine.

The chain recombines TRBV20-1 with TRBJ2-7; TRBD1 matches 12 bases. V was clipped by 2 bases and J by 5 bases; unmatched bases: 4. From germline, CDR1 is DFQATT and CDR2 SNEGSKA (reference sequence). The CDR3 is 14 amino acids. The CDR3 reads CSARRGQGAHEQYF. CDR3 bases: TGCAGTGCTAGAAGGGGACAGGGGGCCCACGAGCAGTACTTC.

The chain is built from TRBV7-2 and TRBJ2-7; TRBD1 is a possible D gene (5 bases). The CDR3 contains 15 residues. The germline V gene has CDR1 SGHTA and CDR2 FQGNSA. With 5 bases removed from V and 0 bases from J, the gap between germline ends came to 14 bases. The CDR3 loop reads CASSLGLVDSYEQYF. The CDR3 DNA is TGTGCCAGCAGCCTGGGGCTAGTAGACTCCTACGAGCAGTACTTC.

The chain carries TRBV30 and TRBJ2-5; the D gene is possibly TRBD2 (5 bases). The germline V gene has CDR1 GTSNPN and CDR2 SVGIG (reference sequence). The CDR3 sequence is 14 residues long. V was pared by 4 bases and J by 3 bases, with 15 bases between. The CDR3, as DNA: TGTGCCTGGAACCATGGACTGGGCAAAGAGACCCAGTACTTC. It is translated as CAWNHGLGKETQYF.

This clonotype has just a few counts. The chain is built from TRBV20-1 and TRBJ2-5, with D possibly being TRBD1 or TRBD2 (6 bases each). Trimming took 3 bases from V and 4 from J, leaving 15 bases between them. The CDR3 has 14 amino acids. CDR1 and CDR2 (germline): DFQATT, SNEGSKA (reference sequence). This CDR3 is CSASVRGPSETQYF. The CDR3 DNA is TGCAGTGCTAGTGTTCGGGGGCCATCAGAGACCCAGTACTTC.

This clonotype was observed once. The V call is TRBV4-2, the J call TRBJ2-2; TRBD2 matches at 11 bases. This CDR3 is 17 amino acids long. Trimming at V came to 1 base and at J to 5 bases, leaving 6 bases not matched to a gene. Germline V gene data show CDR1 as LGHNA and CDR2 as YNFKEQ. CDR3 bases: TGTGCCAGCAGCCAAGTAGTCGCTAGCGGGAGGACCGGGGAGCTGTTTTTT. This encodes CASSQVVASGRTGELFF.

This rearrangement joins TRBV3-1 to TRBJ2-7, with TRBD2 identical over 8 bases. Germline V gene lookup returns CDR1 LGHDT and CDR2 YNNKEL (reference sequence). The ends lost 3 bases at V and 5 bases at J; junction bases unmatched: 9. The CDR3 contains 15 residues. This chain's CDR3 is CASSQPGTSSHEQYF. The CDR3 DNA reads TGTGCCAGCAGCCAGCCCGGGACTAGTTCCCACGAGCAGTACTTC.

This clonotype was counted ten times or more. This chain uses TRBV10-2 with TRBJ2-7, with a possible D match to TRBD1 (6 bases). The ends were cut back, 5 bases at V and 1 base at J, with 18 bases in the middle. This CDR3 has 16 residues. CDR1 and CDR2 (germline): WSHSY, SAAADI. CDR3 sequence reads: CASSSGQSQVSYEQYF. In DNA form, the CDR3 reads TGCGCCAGCAGTTCTGGACAGAGCCAAGTATCCTACGAGCAGTACTTC.

V usage is TRBV20-1 and J usage is TRBJ2-7; D perhaps matches TRBD2 (7 bases). The CDR3 has 11 residues. Trimming stripped 6 bases from V and 7 bases from J, with 13 bases between. Germline V gene sequence: CDR1 DFQATT, CDR2 SNEGSKA (reference sequence). Here the CDR3 reads CSARGGKEQYF. DNA of the CDR3: TGCAGTGCAAGGGGGGGGAAAGAGCAGTACTTC.

The chain is built from TRBV7-6 and TRBJ2-1; 11 nucleotides match TRBD2. Looked up from germline, CDR1 is SGHVS and CDR2 is FNYEAQ. CDR3 size: 16 residues. J lost 8 bases, V lost 3 bases, and 9 bases had no gene match. The CDR3 here is CASSFFGTSGKYEQFF. In nucleotides, the CDR3 is TGTGCCAGCAGCTTTTTTGGGACTAGCGGAAAATATGAGCAGTTCTTC.

In this sample, this clonotype turned up a few times. The chain uses TRBV9 and TRBJ2-5; tentatively, D is TRBD2 (6 bases). Trimming removed 3 bases from V and 3 bases from J, with 15 bases in between. CDR1 and CDR2 (germline): SGDLS, YYNGEE. The CDR3 contains 15 residues. This CDR3 reads CASSAGGRVKETQYF. The DNA for the CDR3 is TGTGCCAGCAGCGCAGGAGGGAGAGTCAAAGAGACCCAGTACTTC.

This chain uses TRBV20-1 with TRBJ2-1, with D maybe TRBD2 (5 bases). V shed 6 bases and J shed 6 bases, with 18 bases lying between them. CDR1 and CDR2 from the germline V gene are DFQATT and SNEGSKA (reference sequence). This CDR3 spans 14 amino acids. The CDR3: CSATDTGSGNEQFF. The CDR3 nucleotides read TGCAGTGCGACCGACACGGGGTCCGGCAATGAGCAGTTCTTC.

There are a few counts of this clonotype. V gene TRBV28 combines with J gene TRBJ2-7, with D possibly matching TRBD1 (6 bases). V gave up 1 base and J gave up 4 bases, with 11 bases separating them. The germline V gene encodes CDR1 MDHEN and CDR2 SYDVKM. This CDR3 comprises 14 residues. CDR3 region: CASSLYRDRYEQYF. As DNA, the CDR3 is TGTGCCAGCAGTTTATACAGGGATCGGTACGAGCAGTACTTC.

The rearrangement joins TRBV29-1 to TRBJ1-1; no reliable D call. Trimming left V 2 bases short and J 0 bases short, with 7 bases between. The CDR3 runs 13 residues. Germline V lookup: CDR1 SQVTM, CDR2 ANQGSEA. CDR3 protein: CSVELRMNTEAFF. The CDR3 DNA reads as TGCAGCGTTGAATTGCGGATGAACACTGAAGCTTTCTTT.

This clonotype has just a few counts. The V gene is TRBV29-1, the J gene TRBJ1-1; D call uncertain. The CDR3 runs to 13 residues. V shed 3 bases and J shed 5 bases, with 13 bases lying between them. The V gene's germline CDR1 is SQVTM and CDR2 ANQGSEA. The CDR3 reads CSVEKDRGTEAFF. In DNA form, the CDR3 reads TGCAGCGTTGAGAAGGATCGGGGAACTGAAGCTTTCTTT.

The chain couples TRBV6-1 to TRBJ1-2; 10 bases align to TRBD1. J lost 7 bases, V lost 2 bases, and 4 bases had no gene match. Germline CDR1 MNHNS, CDR2 SASEGT. The length of the CDR3 is 14 residues. The CDR3 region is CASSERWDRGGYTF. The CDR3 DNA reads TGTGCCAGCAGTGAACGATGGGACAGGGGTGGCTACACCTTC.

This chain uses TRBV30 with TRBJ2-3, with TRBD1 matching 9 bases. The CDR3 extends over 15 amino acids. V lost 1 base and J lost 1; bases outside the gene matches: 3. From germline, CDR1 is GTSNPN and CDR2 SVGIG (reference sequence). The CDR3 sequence: CAWSEGTGRTDTQYF. DNA for the CDR3: TGTGCCTGGAGTGAAGGGACAGGGCGCACAGATACGCAGTATTTT.

A few counts support this clonotype. The chain carries TRBV15 and TRBJ1-4; D remains ambiguous. Germline loops: CDR1 LNHNV, CDR2 YYDKDF (reference sequence). This CDR3 region has 15 residues. V was cut by 5 bases and J by 6 bases, with 16 bases left in between. The DNA for the CDR3 is TGTGCCACCAGCTCCCGTTTTGGAACCTATGAAAAACTGTTTTTT. This sequence encodes CATSSRFGTYEKLFF.

The CDR3 DNA reads TGTGCCAGCAGTGATGGCCCCTTTGGGGGGGCGAGCACAGATACGCAGTATTTT. Translating it yields CASSDGPFGGASTDTQYF. This chain connects TRBV6-1 to TRBJ2-3, with D perhaps TRBD2 (7 bases). CDR3 length: 18 residues. CDR1 MNHNS and CDR2 SASEGT come from the germline V gene. V was clipped by 3 bases and J by 0 bases, with 19 bases between them.

This clonotype occurred a few times. The DNA of the CDR3 is TGTGCCAGCCGCCCCGGGGGACTGACAGATACGCAGTATTTT. Encoded protein: CASRPGGLTDTQYF. The genes are TRBV6-1 and TRBJ2-3; D is perhaps TRBD2 (6 bases). Looked up from germline, CDR1 is MNHNS and CDR2 is SASEGT. The V gene lost 8 bases and the J gene lost 3 bases, with 15 bases spanning the gap. This CDR3 contains 14 residues.

The V call is TRBV5-4, the J call TRBJ2-4; D is ambiguous. V lost 2 bases and J 3 bases, leaving 12 bases between the germline ends. This CDR3 has 15 amino acids. In germline, CDR1 is SGHNT, CDR2 YYREEE (reference sequence). The CDR3 region is CASSFASPNKNIQYF. Written as DNA, the CDR3 is TGTGCCAGCAGCTTCGCGTCCCCTAACAAAAACATTCAGTACTTC.